These 8 T cell receptor beta chains share one sample of origin, sequenced in a study of beta chain features in type 1 diabetes. General study findings and limits: Shortening of TCRB CDR3s, moderate but significant, appeared in all four CD4+ subsets of Type 1 diabetes patients.

No cognate antigen is known for these TCRs. TCRB transcripts that were expressed got sequenced, as all of the isolated RNA had been reverse transcribed. Generated by immunoSEQ multiplex PCR, the TCRdb table keeps only in-frame clones and is missing some. The sample has 310,000 or so clones; around 8.5% are singletons. The material sequenced was central memory CD4+ T cells from blood. These receptors all stem from a man aged 30-40 years with type 1 diabetes.

This clone was recorded a few times. The chain links TRBV11-2 to TRBJ2-3; 7 nucleotides line up with TRBD1. The germline V gene encodes CDR1 SGHAT and CDR2 FQNNGV. The CDR3 runs to 18 residues. The V and J ends lost 5 bases and 0 bases, in that order; junction bases with no gene match: 14. CDR3 DNA sequence: TGTGCCAGCAGCCCCAGGACAGGCTTCAGCTCTAGCACAGATACGCAGTATTTT. This translates into CASSPRTGFSSSTDTQYF. Full variable domain (rest looked up from reference TRBV11-2 and TRBJ2-3): EAGVAQSPRYKIIEKRQSVAFWCNPISGHATLYWYQQILGQGPKLLIQFQNNGVVDDSQLPKDRFSAERLKGVDSTLKIQPAKLEDSAVYLCASSPRTGFSSSTDTQYFGPGTRLTVL.

This clone has more than one count but fewer than ten. The chain couples TRBV9 to TRBJ2-4; 8 nucleotides line up with TRBD1. The CDR3 totals 14 residues. The V and J ends lost 3 bases and 7 bases, in that order; junction bases with no gene match: 6. Germline lookup yields CDR1 SGDLS and CDR2 YYNGEE. In DNA, the CDR3 is TGTGCCAGCAGCGCTCAGGGGGCTACGAACATTCAGTACTTC. It yields the protein CASSAQGATNIQYF.

This clone was detected only a few times. The chain couples TRBV10-3 to TRBJ1-2, with unresolved D. The CDR3 totals 13 residues. With 3 bases removed from V and 2 bases from J, the gap between germline ends came to 7 bases. The germline V gene encodes CDR1 ENHRY and CDR2 SYGVKD. In DNA, the CDR3 is TGTGCCATCAGTGACGACGAGAACTATGGCTACACCTTC. Its protein is CAISDDENYGYTF.

Only a few counts were recorded for this clone. This chain joins TRBV2 and TRBJ2-3, with a possible D match to TRBD2 (6 bases). Germline CDR1 reads SNHLY; CDR2 reads FYNNEI. V dropped 5 bases and J dropped 8 bases, with 17 bases sitting between them. This CDR3 spans 14 amino acids. The CDR3 here is CASSTDSGRGTQYF. As DNA, the CDR3 is TGTGCCAGCAGTACCGACTCCGGGCGGGGTACGCAGTATTTT. Full variable domain (rest looked up from reference TRBV2 and TRBJ2-3): EPEVTQTPSHQVTQMGQEVILRCVPISNHLYFYWYRQILGQKVEFLVSFYNNEISEKSEIFDDQFSVERPDGSNFTLKIRSTKLEDSAMYFCASSTDSGRGTQYFGPGTRLTVL.

A few counts support this clone. The CDR3 spells CASSLGPGNEQFF. DNA for the CDR3: TGCGCCAGCAGCTTGGGCCCGGGGAATGAGCAGTTCTTC. J is TRBJ2-1 and V is TRBV5-1, with a possible D match to TRBD2 (5 bases). Germline V gene data show CDR1 as SGHRS and CDR2 as YFSETQ. The germline V and J ends were trimmed by 0 bases and 7 bases, with 8 bases remaining between them. The CDR3 has 13 residues.

The gene calls are TRBV7-9 and TRBJ2-5; 10 nucleotides line up with TRBD2. The CDR3 totals 14 residues. Germline V gives CDR1 SEHNR, CDR2 FQNEAQ (reference sequence). J lost 5 bases, V lost 2 bases, and 2 bases had no gene match. CDR3 DNA sequence: TGTGCCAGCAGCTTACTAGCGGGGGATGAGACCCAGTACTTC. Residues: CASSLLAGDETQYF.

This clone has more than one count but fewer than ten. V and J are TRBV27 and TRBJ2-3, with 11 bases aligning to TRBD2. The CDR3 consists of 17 residues. Looked up from germline, CDR1 is MNHEY and CDR2 is SMNVEV (reference sequence). Trimming took 5 bases from V and 4 from J; bases not matched to a gene: 11. The CDR3 loop is CASSALGGGLAADTQYF. In DNA form, the CDR3 reads TGTGCCAGCAGTGCCCTCGGGGGGGGACTAGCGGCAGATACGCAGTATTTT.

The chain combines TRBV7-2 with TRBJ2-3; D uncertain. V was shortened by 4 bases and J by 4 bases, with 3 bases between the two germline ends. The CDR3 is made up of 11 amino acids. Germline V gene data show CDR1 as SGHTA and CDR2 as FQGNSA. The DNA of the CDR3 is TGTGCCAGCAGCTCCGCAGATACGCAGTATTTT. Translated: CASSSADTQYF.